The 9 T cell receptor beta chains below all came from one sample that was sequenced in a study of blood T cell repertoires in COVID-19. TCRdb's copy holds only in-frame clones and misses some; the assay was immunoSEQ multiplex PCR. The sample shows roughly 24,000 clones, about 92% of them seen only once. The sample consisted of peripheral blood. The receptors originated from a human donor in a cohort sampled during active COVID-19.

CDR3 bases: TGTGCCAGCAGCTTTTCGACCACGGAGGGGCGGGCTTTCTTT. This translates into CASSFSTTEGRAFF. The chain links TRBV7-9 to TRBJ1-1; D might be TRBD1 (5 bases). The V and J ends lost 3 bases and 11 bases respectively, with 19 bases between them. The CDR3 totals 14 residues. Germline V gives CDR1 SEHNR, CDR2 FQNEAQ (reference sequence).

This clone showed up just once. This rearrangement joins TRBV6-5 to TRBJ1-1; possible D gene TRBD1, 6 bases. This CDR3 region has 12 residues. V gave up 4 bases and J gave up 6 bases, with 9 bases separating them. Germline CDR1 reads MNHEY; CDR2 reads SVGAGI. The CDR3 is CASSSGVAEAFF. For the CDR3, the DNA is TGTGCCAGCAGTTCAGGGGTGGCTGAAGCTTTCTTT.

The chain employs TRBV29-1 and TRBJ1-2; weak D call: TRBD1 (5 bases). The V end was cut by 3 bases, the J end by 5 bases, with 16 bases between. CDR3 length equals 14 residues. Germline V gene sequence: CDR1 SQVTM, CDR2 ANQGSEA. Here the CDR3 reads CSVDGTGKLYGYTF. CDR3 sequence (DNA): TGCAGCGTTGACGGGACTGGTAAACTTTATGGCTACACCTTC.

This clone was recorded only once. The CDR3 loop is CASTRRGASEQFF. Here the CDR3 DNA reads TGTGCCAGCACCCGTAGGGGCGCTAGTGAGCAGTTCTTC. This chain links TRBV6-5 with TRBJ2-1, with TRBD1 as a possible D gene (5 bases). This CDR3 has 13 amino acids. The ends were cut back, 7 bases at V and 9 bases at J, with 16 bases in the middle. Germline-derived CDR1 and CDR2 are MNHEY and SVGAGI.

CDR3 protein: CASKRQGMNTEAFF. The CDR3 DNA reads TGTGCCAGCAAGAGACAGGGGATGAACACTGAAGCTTTCTTT. This chain uses TRBV2 with TRBJ1-1, with 8 bases identical to TRBD1. Germline V CDR1 and CDR2: SNHLY, FYNNEI. The CDR3 is 14 amino acids. Trimming at V came to 7 bases and at J to 0 bases, leaving 4 bases not matched to a gene.

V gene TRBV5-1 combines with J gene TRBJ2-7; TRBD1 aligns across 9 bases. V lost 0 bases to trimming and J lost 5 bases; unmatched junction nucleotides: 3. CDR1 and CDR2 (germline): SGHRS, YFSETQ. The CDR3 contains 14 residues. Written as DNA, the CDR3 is TGCGCCAGCAGCTTGGTGGGACAGGGTGACGAGCAGTACTTC. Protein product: CASSLVGQGDEQYF.

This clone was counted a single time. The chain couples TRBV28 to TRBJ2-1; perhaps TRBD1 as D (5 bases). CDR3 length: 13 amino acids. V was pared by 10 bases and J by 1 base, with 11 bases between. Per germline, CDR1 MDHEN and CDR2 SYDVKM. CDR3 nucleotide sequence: TGTGCCACGACCCGACAGTCCTACAATGAGCAGTTCTTC. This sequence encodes CATTRQSYNEQFF.

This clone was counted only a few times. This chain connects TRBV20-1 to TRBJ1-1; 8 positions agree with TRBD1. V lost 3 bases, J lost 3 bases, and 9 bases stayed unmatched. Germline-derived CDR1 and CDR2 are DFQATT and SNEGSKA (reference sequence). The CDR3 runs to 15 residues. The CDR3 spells CSASTDRGGDTEAFF. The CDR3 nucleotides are TGCAGTGCTAGTACTGACAGGGGCGGGGACACTGAAGCTTTCTTT.

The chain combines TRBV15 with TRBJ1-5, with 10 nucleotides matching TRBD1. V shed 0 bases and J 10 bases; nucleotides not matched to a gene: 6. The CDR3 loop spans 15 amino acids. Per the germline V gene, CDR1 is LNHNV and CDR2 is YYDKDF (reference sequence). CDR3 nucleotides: TGTGCCACCAGCAGAGAAGGGGACAGGGGTGGCCCCCAGCATTTT. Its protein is CATSREGDRGGPQHF.